This T cell receptor beta chain was captured in a study of Graves' ophthalmopathy and Graves' hyperthyroidism. At the level of the study: Peripheral blood sampling preceded any treatment and occurred at initial diagnosis.

Germline V CDR1 and CDR2: MGHDK, SYGVNS. The CDR3 totals 15 residues. J lost 8 bases, V lost 6 bases, and 11 bases had no gene match. All donors with ophthalmopathy were recorded as having moderate-to-severe activity, CAS ≥3, NOSPECS ≥4 and a duration under 3 months. Exclusion covered patients with other autoimmune diseases or uncontrolled infections (as well as pregnancy or lactation). As diagnostic evidence, clinical symptoms, serum thyroxine, TRAb, thyroid ultrasound and orbital computed tomography were relied upon. RNA transcripts were the source from which TCR beta CDR3 regions were amplified. The library came from an HTBI-primed first-round RT-PCR and a second-round multiplex PCR. MiXCR, applied by TCRdb to the multiplex PCR reads, yields one record per CDR3 protein. Of 600,000 to 700,000 distinct CDR3 sequences listed, just over 40% were seen once; the top ten hold over 2.5%.

This clonotype originated in an adult man with Graves' ophthalmopathy. The rearrangement joins TRBV25-1 to TRBJ1-2; TRBD1 aligns across 11 bases. Sequencing used peripheral blood. The CDR3 reads CASSSGQGAYDGYTF. CDR3 in DNA: TGTGCCAGCAGCTCCGGACAGGGGGCTTACGACGGCTACACCTTC.